The 23 T cell receptor beta chains reported below all come from one sample, sequenced in a study of cytomegalovirus exposure and HLA in healthy donors. Researchers ran the PCR with 60 Vbeta and 13 Jbeta primers. Method: immunoSEQ multiplex PCR; TCRdb's copy keeps in-frame clones and lacks some. The table has almost 200,000 clones, around 79% seen once. The specimen sequenced was PBMCs. Receptor source: a male donor in good health and CMV-seropositive.

This chain links TRBV19 with TRBJ2-1; 12 bases align to TRBD2. The length of the CDR3 is 16 residues. In germline, CDR1 is LNHDA, CDR2 SQIVND (reference sequence). The V and J ends lost 2 bases and 5 bases, in that order; junction bases with no gene match: 4. The CDR3 protein is CASSIRTSGRNNEQFF. The CDR3 DNA reads TGTGCCAGTAGTATACGAACTAGCGGGAGGAACAATGAGCAGTTCTTC. Looking up the rest from reference TRBV19 and TRBJ2-1 gives the full variable domain: DGGITQSPKYLFRKEGQNVTLSCEQNLNHDAMYWYRQDPGQGLRLIYYSQIVNDFQKGDIAEGYSVSREKKESFPLTVTSAQKNPTAFYLCASSIRTSGRNNEQFFGPGTRLTVL.

This chain links TRBV4-1 with TRBJ2-3, with 9 bases lining up with TRBD2. Germline assignment: CDR1 MGHRA and CDR2 YSYEKL. Unmatched junction bases numbered 6, after V lost 3 bases and J lost 2 bases. CDR3 length: 16 residues. CDR3: CASSHPRGGLTDTQYF. DNA of the CDR3: TGCGCCAGCAGCCACCCGCGGGGGGGCCTCACAGATACGCAGTATTTT.

The V call is TRBV7-7, the J call TRBJ2-7, with D possibly matching TRBD1 (6 bases). V was clipped by 3 bases and J by 3 bases, with 9 bases between them. CDR3 length: 13 amino acids. Germline-derived CDR1 and CDR2 are SSHAT and FNYEAQ (reference sequence). The CDR3 is CASSFQGGYEQYF. Written as DNA, the CDR3 is TGTGCCAGCAGCTTTCAAGGGGGCTACGAGCAGTACTTC.

V usage is TRBV7-2 and J usage is TRBJ2-7; TRBD1 matches at 9 bases. V shed 6 bases, J shed 6 bases, and the junction held 12 bases outside the gene matches. Germline lookup yields CDR1 SGHTA and CDR2 FQGNSA. The CDR3 contains 15 residues. The CDR3 bases are TGTGCCAGCAGATTAATGACTGGGACAGGGAGCGAGCAGTACTTC. Its protein product is CASRLMTGTGSEQYF.

The chain recombines TRBV7-9 with TRBJ2-5; D remains unclear. The DNA end is more similar to TRBJ2-7, so the J call may be wrong. This CDR3 has 14 amino acids. Germline V gene lookup returns CDR1 SEHNR and CDR2 FQNEAQ (reference sequence). CDR3 in amino acids: CASSLLGPFREQYF. CDR3 bases: TGTGCCAGCAGCTTACTGGGCCCATTCCGCGAGCAGTACTTC.

The chain employs TRBV29-1 and TRBJ1-2, with D possibly TRBD1 on 5 matching bases. V was shortened by 6 bases and J by 6 bases, with 8 bases between the two germline ends. The CDR3 extends over 10 amino acids. Germline V gives CDR1 SQVTM, CDR2 ANQGSEA. This CDR3 reads CSVDRDGYTF. Here the CDR3 DNA reads TGCAGCGTAGACAGAGATGGCTACACCTTC.

This sequence joins TRBV11-2 and TRBJ2-7; D is possibly TRBD2 (5 bases). Germline CDR1 reads SGHAT; CDR2 reads FQNNGV. The CDR3 sequence is 13 residues long. Trimming removed 1 base from V and 4 bases from J, with 8 bases in between. Here the CDR3 reads CASSLVREYEQYF. CDR3 DNA: TGTGCCAGCAGCTTAGTTCGGGAATACGAGCAGTACTTC. Full variable domain (rest looked up from reference TRBV11-2 and TRBJ2-7): EAGVAQSPRYKIIEKRQSVAFWCNPISGHATLYWYQQILGQGPKLLIQFQNNGVVDDSQLPKDRFSAERLKGVDSTLKIQPAKLEDSAVYLCASSLVREYEQYFGPGTRLTVT.

This rearrangement joins TRBV7-7 to TRBJ2-5; 12 nucleotides line up with TRBD2. The CDR3 runs to 15 residues. The V segment lost 4 bases and the J segment 5 bases; nucleotides outside the gene matches: 5. Germline CDR1 is SSHAT and CDR2 is FNYEAQ (reference sequence). For the CDR3, the DNA is TGTGCCAGCAGCTCTAGCGGGGGGGATTGGGAGACCCAGTACTTC. This encodes CASSSSGGDWETQYF.

Remarks on this clone: At one boundary the junction diverges from the germline segment, which might be a read error. The chain couples TRBV7-9 to TRBJ2-5; TRBD1 aligns across 10 bases. This CDR3 is built from 17 residues. From germline, CDR1 is SEHNR and CDR2 FQNEAQ (reference sequence). In nucleotides, the CDR3 is TGTTCCAGCAGCTTACCGACAGGGGGCGGGTACCAAGAGACCCAGTACTTC. As protein: CSSSLPTGGGYQETQYF.

This sequence joins TRBV10-3 and TRBJ1-2, with D possibly being TRBD1 (6 bases). Trimming removed 3 bases from V and 5 bases from J, with 13 bases in between. The length of the CDR3 is 14 residues. The germline V gene has CDR1 ENHRY and CDR2 SYGVKD. CDR3 bases: TGTGCCATCAGTGACGGGGGGGCGCGATATGGCTACACCTTC. Residues: CAISDGGARYGYTF.

As regards this clone: A read error may produce the germline difference seen at one junction end. This chain connects TRBV7-9 to TRBJ1-6, with 8 bases that match TRBD1. CDR1 is SEHNR and CDR2 is FQNEAQ in the germline V gene (reference sequence). CDR3 size: 17 residues. Here the CDR3 reads CSSSYWTGTIVNSPLHF. The CDR3 DNA is TGTTCCAGCAGCTACTGGACAGGGACGATAGTTAATTCACCCCTCCACTTT.

V gene TRBV15 combines with J gene TRBJ1-5; 7 nucleotides align to TRBD1. Germline CDR1 LNHNV, CDR2 YYDKDF (reference sequence). The CDR3 is 13 amino acids. V lost 3 bases and J lost 4; bases outside the gene matches: 0. In nucleotides, the CDR3 is TGTGCCACCAGCAGGACAGGGAATCAGCCCCAGCATTTT. This translates into CATSRTGNQPQHF.

This clone was seen a single time. The V and J genes are TRBV28 and TRBJ2-3; D is perhaps TRBD1 (6 bases). This CDR3 is 16 amino acids long. V lost 7 bases to trimming and J lost 2 bases, with 19 bases between them. CDR1 MDHEN and CDR2 SYDVKM come from the germline V gene. The chain's CDR3 is CASMSYGTGLTDTQYF. CDR3 DNA: TGTGCCAGCATGTCGTACGGAACAGGGCTCACAGATACGCAGTATTTT.

The rearrangement links TRBV6-5 to TRBJ1-1, with D tentatively TRBD1 (5 bases). The CDR3 loop spans 12 amino acids. Germline V CDR1 and CDR2: MNHEY, SVGAGI. Trimming left V 5 bases short and J 10 bases short, with 14 bases between. CDR3 protein: CASSGDAGLAFF. CDR3 DNA: TGTGCCAGCAGTGGCGATGCAGGGTTAGCTTTCTTT.

The rearrangement links TRBV21-1 to TRBJ1-5. TRBV21-1 is listed as a pseudogene. The CDR3 extends over 14 amino acids. The chain's CDR3 is CASSKRLTNQPQHF. In DNA, the CDR3 is TGTGCCAGCAGCAAACGACTGACCAATCAGCCCCAGCATTTT.

V is TRBV27 and J is TRBJ2-1, with 7 bases lining up with TRBD2. V lost 7 bases to trimming and J lost 5 bases; unmatched junction nucleotides: 8. CDR3 size: 14 residues. CDR1 and CDR2 (germline): MNHEY, SMNVEV (reference sequence). DNA for the CDR3: TGTGCCAGCACATTCAGCGGGATCAACAATGAGCAGTTCTTC. Translation gives CASTFSGINNEQFF.

The V and J genes are TRBV4-2 and TRBJ1-4; D is unresolved. Trimming stripped 0 bases from V and 8 bases from J, with 10 bases between. This CDR3 has 14 amino acids. Germline V CDR1 and CDR2: LGHNA, YNFKEQ. The CDR3 loop reads CASSQELRGEKLFF. CDR3 nucleotide sequence: TGTGCCAGCAGCCAAGAACTCCGCGGGGAAAAACTGTTTTTT.

The chain combines TRBV29-1 with TRBJ2-1, with 7 nucleotides matching TRBD2. Germline V gives CDR1 SQVTM, CDR2 ANQGSEA. This CDR3 has 15 residues. Losses at the gene ends were 7 bases for V and 8 bases for J; bases not matched to a gene: 17. The chain's CDR3 is CSELSSGGSRHEQFF. CDR3 bases: TGCAGCGAACTGTCTAGCGGCGGGTCTCGGCATGAGCAGTTCTTC.

The rearrangement links TRBV10-3 to TRBJ1-6; 7 positions match TRBD1. The germline CDR1 and CDR2 sequences are ENHRY and SYGVKD. The J segment lost 3 bases and the V segment lost 1 base, leaving 6 bases of the junction unmatched. The CDR3 is 17 amino acids. The DNA of the CDR3 is TGTGCCATCAGTGAGTTCGACAGGGCGGGCTATAATTCACCCCTCCACTTT. Protein: CAISEFDRAGYNSPLHF.

The gene calls are TRBV5-5 and TRBJ1-4, with TRBD1 matching over 9 bases. J lost 8 bases, V lost 4 bases, and 9 bases had no gene match. The CDR3 is 15 amino acids. Germline lookup yields CDR1 SGHKS and CDR2 YYEKEE (reference sequence). CDR3 sequence: CASSRLGQGDEKLFF. DNA for the CDR3: TGTGCCAGCAGCCGACTGGGACAGGGAGACGAAAAACTGTTTTTT.

This rearrangement joins TRBV6-6 to TRBJ2-2; TRBD2 matches 9 bases. The CDR3 has 15 amino acids. The V and J ends lost 7 bases and 0 bases, in that order; junction bases with no gene match: 3. The germline V gene has CDR1 MNHNY and CDR2 SVGAGI (reference sequence). The CDR3 here is CASMVAGANTGELFF. In nucleotides, the CDR3 is TGTGCCAGCATGGTAGCGGGGGCGAACACCGGGGAGCTGTTTTTT.

The chain is built from TRBV10-3 and TRBJ2-5; perhaps TRBD1 as D (6 bases). Germline loops: CDR1 ENHRY, CDR2 SYGVKD. V gave up 0 bases and J gave up 5 bases, with 13 bases separating them. The CDR3 length is 15 residues. This CDR3 reads CAISESRGQLETQYF. CDR3 in DNA: TGTGCCATCAGTGAGTCGCGAGGACAGCTTGAGACCCAGTACTTC.

This chain uses TRBV7-2 with TRBJ1-1; D may be TRBD1 (6 bases). Between the trimmed V and J ends, which lost 7 bases and 0 bases, there was a span of 18 bases. The CDR3 has 16 amino acids. CDR1 and CDR2 (germline): SGHTA, FQGNSA. The CDR3 loop is CASMNGGAPLNTEAFF. CDR3 DNA sequence: TGTGCCAGCATGAACGGGGGGGCCCCTTTGAACACTGAAGCTTTCTTT. Full variable domain (missing parts from reference TRBV7-2 and TRBJ1-1): GAGVSQSPSNKVTEKGKDVELRCDPISGHTALYWYRQSLGQGLEFLIYFQGNSAPDKSGLPSDRFSAERTGGSVSTLTIQRTQQEDSAVYLCASMNGGAPLNTEAFFGQGTRLTVV.